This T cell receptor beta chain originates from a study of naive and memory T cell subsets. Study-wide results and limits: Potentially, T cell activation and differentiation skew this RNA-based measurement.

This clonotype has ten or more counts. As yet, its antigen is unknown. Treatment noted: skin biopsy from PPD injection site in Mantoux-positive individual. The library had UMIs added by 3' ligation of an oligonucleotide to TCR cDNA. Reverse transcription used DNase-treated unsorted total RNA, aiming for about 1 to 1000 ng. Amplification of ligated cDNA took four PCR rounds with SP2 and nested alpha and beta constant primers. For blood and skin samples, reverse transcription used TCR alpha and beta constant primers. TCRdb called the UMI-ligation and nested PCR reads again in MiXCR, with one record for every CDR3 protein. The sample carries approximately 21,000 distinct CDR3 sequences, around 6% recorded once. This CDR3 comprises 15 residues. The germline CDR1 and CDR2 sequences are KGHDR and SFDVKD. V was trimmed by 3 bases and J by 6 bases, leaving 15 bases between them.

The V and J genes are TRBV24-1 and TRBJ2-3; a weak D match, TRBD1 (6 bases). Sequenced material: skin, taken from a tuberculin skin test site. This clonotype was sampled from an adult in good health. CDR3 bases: TGTGCCACCAGTGATGTGGACAGTCCTAATGATACGCAGTATTTT. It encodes CATSDVDSPNDTQYF.